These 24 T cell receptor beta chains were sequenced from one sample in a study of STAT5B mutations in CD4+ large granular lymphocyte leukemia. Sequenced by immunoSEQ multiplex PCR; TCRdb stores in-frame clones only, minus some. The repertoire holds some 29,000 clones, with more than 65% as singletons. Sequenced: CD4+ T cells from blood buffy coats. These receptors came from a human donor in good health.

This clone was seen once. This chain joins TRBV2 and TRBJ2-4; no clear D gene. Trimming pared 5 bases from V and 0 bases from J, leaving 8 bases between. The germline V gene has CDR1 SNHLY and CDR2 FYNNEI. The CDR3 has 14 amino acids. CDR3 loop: CASSRNQAKNIQYF. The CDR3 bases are TGTGCCAGCAGTCGTAATCAAGCCAAAAACATTCAGTACTTC.

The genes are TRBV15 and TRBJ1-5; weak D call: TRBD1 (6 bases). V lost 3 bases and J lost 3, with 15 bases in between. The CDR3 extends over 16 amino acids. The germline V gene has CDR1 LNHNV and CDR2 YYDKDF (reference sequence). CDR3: CATSRGAGADNQPQHF. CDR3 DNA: TGTGCCACCAGCAGGGGGGCAGGGGCAGACAATCAGCCCCAGCATTTT.

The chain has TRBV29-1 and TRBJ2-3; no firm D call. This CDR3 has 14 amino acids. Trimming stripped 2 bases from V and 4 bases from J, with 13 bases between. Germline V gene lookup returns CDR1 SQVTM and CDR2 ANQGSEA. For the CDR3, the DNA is TGCAGCGTTGAAAGGGTCCGACTGTCAGATACGCAGTATTTT. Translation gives CSVERVRLSDTQYF.

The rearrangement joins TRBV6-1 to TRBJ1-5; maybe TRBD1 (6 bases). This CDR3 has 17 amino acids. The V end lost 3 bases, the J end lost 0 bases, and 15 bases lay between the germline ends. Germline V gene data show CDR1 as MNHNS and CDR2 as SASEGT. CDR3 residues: CASSELKDSYSNQPQHF. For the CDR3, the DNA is TGTGCCAGCAGTGAGCTCAAGGACAGTTATAGCAATCAGCCCCAGCATTTT.

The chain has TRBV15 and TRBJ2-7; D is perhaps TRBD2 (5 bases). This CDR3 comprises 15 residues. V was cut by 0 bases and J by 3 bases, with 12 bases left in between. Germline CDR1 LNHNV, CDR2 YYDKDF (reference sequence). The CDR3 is CATSRDSNGLYEQYF. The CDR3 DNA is TGTGCCACCAGCAGAGATTCTAACGGACTCTACGAGCAGTACTTC. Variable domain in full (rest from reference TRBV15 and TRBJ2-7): DAMVIQNPRYQVTQFGKPVTLSCSQTLNHNVMYWYQQKSSQAPKLLFHYYDKDFNNEADTPDNFQSRRPNTSFCFLDIRSPGLGDTAMYLCATSRDSNGLYEQYFGPGTRLTVT.

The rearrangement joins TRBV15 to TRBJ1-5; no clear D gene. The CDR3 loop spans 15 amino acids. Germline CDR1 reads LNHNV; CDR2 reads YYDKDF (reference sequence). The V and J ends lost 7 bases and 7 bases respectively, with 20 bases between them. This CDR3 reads CATTLSPDGGQPQHF. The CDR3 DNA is TGTGCCACCACCCTCTCTCCAGATGGAGGCCAGCCCCAGCATTTT.

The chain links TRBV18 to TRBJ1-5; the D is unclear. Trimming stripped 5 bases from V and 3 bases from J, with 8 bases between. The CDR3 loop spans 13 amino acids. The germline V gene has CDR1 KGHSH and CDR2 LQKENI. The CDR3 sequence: CASSRQINQPQHF. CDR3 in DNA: TGTGCCAGCTCAAGACAAATCAATCAGCCCCAGCATTTT.

CDR3 residues: CASSLGWIDLGEQYF. The DNA of the CDR3 is TGTGCCAGCAGCTTAGGATGGATAGACCTGGGCGAGCAGTACTTC. The V call is TRBV7-9, the J call TRBJ2-7; no definite D call. The germline CDR1 and CDR2 sequences are SEHNR and FQNEAQ (reference sequence). The CDR3 spans 15 residues. The V gene lost 1 base and the J gene lost 6 bases, with 16 bases spanning the gap.

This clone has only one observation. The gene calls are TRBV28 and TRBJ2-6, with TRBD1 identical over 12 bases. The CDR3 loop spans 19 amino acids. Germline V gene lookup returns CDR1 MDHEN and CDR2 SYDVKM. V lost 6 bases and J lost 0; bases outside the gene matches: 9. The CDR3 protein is CASRDLRDRGPSGANVLTF. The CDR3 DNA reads TGTGCCAGCAGAGACCTGAGGGACAGGGGGCCCTCTGGGGCCAACGTCCTGACTTTC. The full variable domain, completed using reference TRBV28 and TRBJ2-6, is DVKVTQSSRYLVKRTGEKVFLECVQDMDHENMFWYRQDPGLGLRLIYFSYDVKMKEKGDIPEGYSVSREKKERFSLILESASTNQTSMYLCASRDLRDRGPSGANVLTFGAGSRLTVL.

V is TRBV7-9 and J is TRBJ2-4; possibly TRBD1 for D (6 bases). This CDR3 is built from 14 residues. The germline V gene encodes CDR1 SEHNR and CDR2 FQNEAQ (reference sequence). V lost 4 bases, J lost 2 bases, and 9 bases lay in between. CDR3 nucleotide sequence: TGTGCCAGCAGCTCCAGGGGACCCAAAAACATTCAGTACTTC. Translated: CASSSRGPKNIQYF.

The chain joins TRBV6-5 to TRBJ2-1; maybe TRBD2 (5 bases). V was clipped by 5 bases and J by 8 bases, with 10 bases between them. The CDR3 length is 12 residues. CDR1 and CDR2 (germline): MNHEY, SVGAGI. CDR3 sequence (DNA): TGTGCCAGCAGTCCCCACGGGGATGAGCAGTTCTTC. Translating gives CASSPHGDEQFF.

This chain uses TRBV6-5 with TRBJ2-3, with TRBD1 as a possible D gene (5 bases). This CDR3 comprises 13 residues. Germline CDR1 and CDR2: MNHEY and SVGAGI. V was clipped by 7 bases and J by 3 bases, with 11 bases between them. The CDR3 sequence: CASTDRLTDTQYF. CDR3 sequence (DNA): TGTGCCAGCACAGACAGACTGACAGATACGCAGTATTTT.

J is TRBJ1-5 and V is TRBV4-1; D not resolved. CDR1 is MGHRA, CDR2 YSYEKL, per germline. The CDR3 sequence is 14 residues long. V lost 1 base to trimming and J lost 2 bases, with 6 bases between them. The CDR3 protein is CASSQGEGNQPQHF. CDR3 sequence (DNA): TGCGCCAGCAGCCAAGGGGAGGGCAATCAGCCCCAGCATTTT.

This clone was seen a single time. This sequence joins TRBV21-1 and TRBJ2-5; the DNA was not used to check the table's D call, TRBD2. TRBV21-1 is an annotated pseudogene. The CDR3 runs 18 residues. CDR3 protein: CASSKRDLRGGAQETQYF. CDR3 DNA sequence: TGTGCCAGCAGCAAAAGGGACTTAAGGGGGGGGGCTCAAGAGACCCAGTACTTC.

The DNA of the CDR3 is TGTGCCAGCAGCCCCCGGCAGGGGAGGGACCATGGCTACACCTTC. Translating gives CASSPRQGRDHGYTF. The V and J genes are TRBV7-2 and TRBJ1-2; D is perhaps TRBD1 (6 bases). Looked up from germline, CDR1 is SGHTA and CDR2 is FQGNSA. Trimming stripped 5 bases from V and 6 bases from J, with 19 bases between. This CDR3 has 15 residues.

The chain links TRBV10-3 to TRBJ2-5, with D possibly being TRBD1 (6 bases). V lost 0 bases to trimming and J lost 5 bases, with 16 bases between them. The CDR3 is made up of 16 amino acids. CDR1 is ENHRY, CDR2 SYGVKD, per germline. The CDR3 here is CAISESMGASRETQYF. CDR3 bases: TGTGCCATCAGTGAGTCGATGGGGGCCTCCAGGGAGACCCAGTACTTC.

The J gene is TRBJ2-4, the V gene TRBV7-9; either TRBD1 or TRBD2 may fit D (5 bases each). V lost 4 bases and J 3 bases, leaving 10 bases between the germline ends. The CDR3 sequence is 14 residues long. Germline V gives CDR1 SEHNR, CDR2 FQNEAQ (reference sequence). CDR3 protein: CASSWGRGKNIQYF. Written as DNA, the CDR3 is TGTGCCAGCAGCTGGGGACGCGGCAAAAACATTCAGTACTTC.

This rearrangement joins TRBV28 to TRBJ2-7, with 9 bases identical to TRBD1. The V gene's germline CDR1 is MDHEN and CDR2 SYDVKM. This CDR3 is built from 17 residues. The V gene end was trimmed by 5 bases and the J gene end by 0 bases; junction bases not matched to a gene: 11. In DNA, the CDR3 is TGTGCCAGCAGTCCGACCGGGACAGGGCCGCGCTCCTACGAGCAGTACGTC. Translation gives CASSPTGTGPRSYEQYV.

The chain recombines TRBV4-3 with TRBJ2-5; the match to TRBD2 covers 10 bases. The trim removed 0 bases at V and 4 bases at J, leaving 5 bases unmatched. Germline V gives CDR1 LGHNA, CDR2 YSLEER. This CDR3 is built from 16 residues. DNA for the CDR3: TGCGCCAGCAGCCAAGATTGGTCTAGCGGGGGAGAGACCCAGTACTTC. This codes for CASSQDWSSGGETQYF.

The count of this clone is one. The CDR3 loop reads CASSPDRVADTQYF. The CDR3 DNA reads as TGTGCCAGCAGCCCGGACAGGGTTGCGGATACGCAGTATTTT. The V gene is TRBV11-2, the J gene TRBJ2-3, with 8 bases aligning to TRBD1. Trimming cost V 5 bases and J 6 bases; bases outside gene matches: 7. This CDR3 has 14 residues. Germline loops: CDR1 SGHAT, CDR2 FQNNGV.

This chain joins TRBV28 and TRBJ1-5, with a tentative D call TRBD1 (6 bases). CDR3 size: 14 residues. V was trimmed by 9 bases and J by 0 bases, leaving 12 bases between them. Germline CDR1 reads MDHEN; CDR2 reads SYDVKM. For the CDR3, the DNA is TGTGCCAGTTCAGGGGAATATAGCAATCAGCCCCAGCATTTT. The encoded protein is CASSGEYSNQPQHF.

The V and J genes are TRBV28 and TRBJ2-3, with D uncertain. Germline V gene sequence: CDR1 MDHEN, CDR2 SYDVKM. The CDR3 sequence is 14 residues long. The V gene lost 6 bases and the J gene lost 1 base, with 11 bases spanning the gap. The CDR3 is CASRGPYRTDTQYF. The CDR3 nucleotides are TGTGCCAGCAGAGGCCCCTACCGCACAGATACGCAGTATTTT.

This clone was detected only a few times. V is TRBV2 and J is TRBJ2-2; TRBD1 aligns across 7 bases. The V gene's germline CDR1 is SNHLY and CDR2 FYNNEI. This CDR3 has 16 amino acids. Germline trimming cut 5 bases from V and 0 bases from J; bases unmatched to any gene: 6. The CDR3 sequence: CASSLSGQTNTGELFF. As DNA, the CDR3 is TGTGCCAGCAGTCTTTCGGGACAGACGAACACCGGGGAGCTGTTTTTT.

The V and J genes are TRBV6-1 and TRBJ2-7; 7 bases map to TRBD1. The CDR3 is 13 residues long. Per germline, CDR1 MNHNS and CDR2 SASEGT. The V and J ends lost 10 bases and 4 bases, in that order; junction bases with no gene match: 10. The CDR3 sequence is CATRDSDYYEQYF. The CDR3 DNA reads TGTGCCACGAGGGACAGCGATTATTACGAGCAGTACTTC.